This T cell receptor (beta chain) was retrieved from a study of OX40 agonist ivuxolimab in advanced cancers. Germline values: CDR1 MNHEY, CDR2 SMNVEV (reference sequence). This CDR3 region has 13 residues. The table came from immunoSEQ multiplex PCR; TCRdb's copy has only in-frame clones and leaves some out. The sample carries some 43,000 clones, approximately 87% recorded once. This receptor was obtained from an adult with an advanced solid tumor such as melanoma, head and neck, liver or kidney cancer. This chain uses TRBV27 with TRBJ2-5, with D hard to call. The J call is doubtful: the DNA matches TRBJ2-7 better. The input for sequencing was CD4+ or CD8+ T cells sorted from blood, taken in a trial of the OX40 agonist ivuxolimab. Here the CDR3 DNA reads TGTGCCAGCAGTGCCAGCAATTCCTACGAGCAGTACTTC. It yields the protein CASSASNSYEQYF.